The sequence of this TCR beta chain was determined in a study of T cells after yellow fever vaccination. Study results and caveats: Booster samples showed a return of most primary-vaccination clones (almost 97% CD4, approximately 88% CD8).

This clonotype was picked up a small number of times. MiXCR, run by TCRdb on the 5' RACE reads, gives a single entry per CDR3 protein. In the table there are about 85,000 distinct CDR3 sequences, about an eighth of which are singletons. The V gene lost 2 bases and the J gene lost 0 bases, with 7 bases spanning the gap. CDR1 is MNHNS and CDR2 is SASEGT in the germline V gene. CDR3 size: 14 residues. The sequencing here drew on CD8+ T cells not binding an NS4B(214-222) dextramer, sorted from PBMCs, taken about 20 days after the first yellow fever vaccination. This sequence joins TRBV6-1 and TRBJ2-5; D not certain. This TCR came from a young man who received the YFV17D yellow fever vaccine. The CDR3 protein is CASSEYDYQETQYF. CDR3 nucleotides: TGTGCCAGCAGTGAATACGACTACCAAGAGACCCAGTACTTC.